These 8 T cell receptor beta chains came from one sample sequenced in a study of blood T cell repertoires in COVID-19 (dated by TCRdb to about 2020). The library came from the immunoSEQ multiplex PCR assay. TCRdb obtained this table from immuneACCESS and retained in-frame rearrangements with V and J assigned. These tables miss some clones; where compared with another copy, unresolved V genes account for less than half of the shortfall, and the remainder is unexplained. In this sample the table shows 120,000 or so clones, about 80% of which occur a single time. The top ten constitute 20% to 25% of the sample. The specimen was peripheral blood. The receptors originated from a human donor in a cohort sampled during active COVID-19.

The chain carries TRBV3-1 (or the pseudogene TRBV3-2) and TRBJ1-2; D perhaps matches TRBD1 (6 bases). V lost 2 bases, J lost 8 bases, and 21 bases lay in between. This CDR3 has 16 amino acids. CDR1 is LGHDT and CDR2 is YNNKEL in the germline V gene (reference sequence). CDR3: CASSQSFMGGRRGYTF. CDR3 sequence (DNA): TGTGCCAGCAGCCAATCATTTATGGGGGGGCGCCGAGGCTACACCTTC.

The chain has TRBV2 and TRBJ1-2; 8 bases match TRBD1. J was trimmed by 2 bases and V by 3 bases; bases with no gene match: 5. The CDR3 consists of 15 residues. Germline loops: CDR1 SNHLY, CDR2 FYNNEI. The CDR3 coding sequence is TGTGCCAGCAGTGATAGGGCAGGGGGCAACTATGGCTACACCTTC. This gives the protein CASSDRAGGNYGYTF.

This clone was recorded a few times. The rearrangement links TRBV20-1 to TRBJ1-2, with 7 positions matching TRBD1. V was clipped by 3 bases and J by 1 base; unmatched bases: 17. This CDR3 contains 18 residues. From germline, CDR1 is DFQATT and CDR2 SNEGSKA (reference sequence). CDR3 sequence reads: CSASSRRWTGAGNYGYTF. The CDR3 region has the DNA TGCAGTGCTAGTTCTCGACGGTGGACAGGTGCTGGTAACTATGGCTACACCTTC.

The rearrangement joins TRBV28 to TRBJ1-3; 12 bases are a match to TRBD1. Germline V gene lookup returns CDR1 MDHEN and CDR2 SYDVKM. V dropped 2 bases and J dropped 2; count of bases not matched to a gene: 1. The length of the CDR3 is 16 residues. Written as DNA, the CDR3 is TGTGCCAGCAGTTTAGGGGACAGGGGGCCTGGAAACACCATATATTTT. This translates into CASSLGDRGPGNTIYF. Variable domain in full (rest from reference TRBV28 and TRBJ1-3): DVKVTQSSRYLVKRTGEKVFLECVQDMDHENMFWYRQDPGLGLRLIYFSYDVKMKEKGDIPEGYSVSREKKERFSLILESASTNQTSMYLCASSLGDRGPGNTIYFGEGSWLTVV.

In DNA form, the CDR3 reads TGTGCCAGCAGTTCCCCACAGGGCCCCTTTTCTGGCTACACCTTC. It is translated as CASSSPQGPFSGYTF. This chain connects TRBV7-2 to TRBJ1-2; D might be TRBD1 (6 bases). The CDR3 is made up of 15 amino acids. CDR1 is SGHTA, CDR2 FQGNSA, per germline. V lost 6 bases to trimming and J lost 7 bases, with 21 bases between them. The full variable domain, completed using reference TRBV7-2 and TRBJ1-2, is GAGVSQSPSNKVTEKGKDVELRCDPISGHTALYWYRQSLGQGLEFLIYFQGNSAPDKSGLPSDRFSAERTGGSVSTLTIQRTQQEDSAVYLCASSSPQGPFSGYTFGSGTRLTVV.

The table lists this clone with a count of one. The chain combines TRBV10-1 with TRBJ1-1; D remains unclear. The CDR3 runs 15 residues. The germline gives CDR1 WNHNN, CDR2 SYGVQD (reference sequence). Trimming cost V 2 bases and J 5 bases, with 15 bases left between them. CDR3 residues: CASSEMLIGRTEAFF. The CDR3 nucleotides are TGCGCCAGCAGTGAGATGTTAATAGGGAGAACTGAAGCTTTCTTT.

V and J are TRBV16 and TRBJ2-7; D is ambiguous. Germline CDR1 reads KGHSY; CDR2 reads FQNENV. V lost 4 bases and J 5 bases, leaving 6 bases between the germline ends. This CDR3 has 11 amino acids. The CDR3 region has the DNA TGTGCCAGCAGCCCCCGGGACGAGCAGTACTTC. Translation gives CASSPRDEQYF.

This rearrangement joins TRBV15 to TRBJ2-2; TRBD1 matches at 8 bases. The CDR3 runs 14 residues. V shed 7 bases, J shed 4 bases, and the junction held 5 bases outside the gene matches. Per the germline V gene, CDR1 is LNHNV and CDR2 is YYDKDF (reference sequence). The DNA of the CDR3 is TGTGCCACCAAGACAGGGGTAGCCACCGGGGAGCTGTTTTTT. Translation gives CATKTGVATGELFF.